This T cell receptor beta chain was profiled in a study of T cell repertoires in cytomegalovirus infection. This clonotype turned up a few times. Antigen unknown. TCRdb redid the calling of the reads with MiXCR, one entry per CDR3 protein. The repertoire holds more than 300,000 distinct CDR3 sequences, just under 35% seen once, with less than 15% in the top ten. Germline-derived CDR1 and CDR2 are SGHVS and FNYEAQ. This CDR3 is 15 amino acids long. V gave up 6 bases and J gave up 0 bases; unmatched junction bases: 4. The material sequenced was cultured PBMCs, taken from culture after CMV antigen stimulation. The sequence was collected from a human donor in good health (CMV status not recorded). Some clones in this sample may be carry-over from other donors' samples. The V call is TRBV7-6, the J call TRBJ2-1, with 8 bases identical to TRBD1. CDR3 DNA sequence: TGTGCCAGCAGTTCCGACAGGGGCTCCTACAATGAGCAGTTCTTC. This sequence encodes CASSSDRGSYNEQFF. The whole variable domain, filled in from reference TRBV7-6 and TRBJ2-1, reads GAGVSQSPRYKVTKRGQDVALRCDPISGHVSLYWYRQALGQGPEFLTYFNYEAQQDKSGLPNDRFSAERPEGSISTLTIQRTEQRDSAMYRCASSSDRGSYNEQFFGPGTRLTVL.